The clone carrying this T cell receptor beta chain has just one count. This sample is part of a study of shared clonotypes between healthy human individuals. Germline V gene lookup returns CDR1 MNHEY and CDR2 SMNVEV (reference sequence). The V end was cut by 1 base, the J end by 2 bases, with 9 bases between. The CDR3 extends over 14 amino acids. Repertoires were generated with immunoSEQ multiplex PCR, while TCRdb's copy carries only in-frame clones and drops some. The table has 550,000 to 800,000 clones, around 91% seen once. This sequence originates from a man aged 18 to 29 in good health. Some clones in this sample may be carry-over from other donors' samples. V gene TRBV27 combines with J gene TRBJ2-7; D is possibly TRBD1 or TRBD2 (5 bases each). Sample: memory CD8+ T cells from PBMCs. The subset was: CD45RO+ cells pooled with CCR7-negative TemRA cells. The CDR3 reads CASSLFQGAYEQYF. CDR3 DNA sequence: TGTGCCAGCAGTTTATTTCAGGGAGCCTACGAGCAGTACTTC.